These 10 T cell receptor beta chains were sequenced from one sample in a study of beta chain features in type 1 diabetes. Since all of the isolated RNA was reverse transcribed, expressed TCRB transcripts were what got sequenced. Using immunoSEQ multiplex PCR, the repertoire was profiled, and TCRdb retains in-frame clones only, with some absent. This table holds over 700,000 clones, about 17% found once. The sequenced sample was naive CD4+ T cells from blood. The source is a woman aged 18 to 35 in good health.

This chain uses TRBV2 with TRBJ1-2; tentative D call: TRBD1 (5 bases). Germline CDR1 is SNHLY and CDR2 is FYNNEI. The CDR3 loop spans 14 amino acids. Trimming pared 1 base from V and 4 bases from J, leaving 10 bases between. CDR3 amino acids: CASSEDGGVYGYTF. CDR3 sequence (DNA): TGTGCCAGCAGTGAAGACGGAGGGGTCTATGGCTACACCTTC.

This clone has only a few counts. The gene calls are TRBV7-2 and TRBJ2-3, with D tentatively TRBD1 (6 bases). The V gene lost 3 bases and the J gene lost 0 bases, with 19 bases spanning the gap. In germline, CDR1 is SGHTA, CDR2 FQGNSA. This CDR3 contains 18 residues. CDR3 region: CASSFPSSNRVSTDTQYF. The CDR3 DNA follows: TGTGCCAGCAGCTTTCCTAGCAGTAACAGGGTGAGCACAGATACGCAGTATTTT.

The genes are TRBV2 and TRBJ2-2; D gene ambiguous. The CDR3 contains 15 residues. Germline CDR1 is SNHLY and CDR2 is FYNNEI. Trimming cost V 1 base and J 6 bases, with 12 bases left between them. The CDR3 DNA is TGTGCCAGCAGTGAAGAGCAACGGGTCGCCGGGGAGCTGTTTTTT. Protein: CASSEEQRVAGELFF. Filled out from reference TRBV2 and TRBJ2-2, the complete variable domain reads EPEVTQTPSHQVTQMGQEVILRCVPISNHLYFYWYRQILGQKVEFLVSFYNNEISEKSEIFDDQFSVERPDGSNFTLKIRSTKLEDSAMYFCASSEEQRVAGELFFGEGSRLTVL.

V and J are TRBV18 and TRBJ2-7; 8 nucleotides agree with TRBD2. J lost 2 bases, V lost 1 base, and 10 bases had no gene match. Per the germline V gene, CDR1 is KGHSH and CDR2 is LQKENI. CDR3 length: 17 amino acids. The CDR3 loop reads CASSPLSAGLATYEQYF. CDR3 coding DNA: TGTGCCAGCTCACCACTGTCGGCCGGACTAGCAACCTACGAGCAGTACTTC.

This clone was seen only a few times. V is TRBV4-3 and J is TRBJ1-2, with D possibly matching TRBD1 (6 bases). The CDR3 totals 12 residues. Germline V gene lookup returns CDR1 LGHNA and CDR2 YSLEER. Trimming took off 4 bases at V and 5 bases at J, with 8 bases between the two ends. The chain's CDR3 is CASSLTGYGYTF. CDR3 in DNA: TGCGCCAGCAGCCTGACAGGTTATGGCTACACCTTC.

This clone was counted a few times. The V call is TRBV7-9, the J call TRBJ2-7; D gene unclear. CDR3 length equals 15 residues. V lost 1 base, J lost 0 bases, and 10 bases lay in between. Germline V lookup: CDR1 SEHNR, CDR2 FQNEAQ (reference sequence). In DNA form, the CDR3 reads TGTGCCAGCAGCTTAGAAGGAATGAGCTCCTACGAGCAGTACTTC. This encodes CASSLEGMSSYEQYF.

A note on this clone: Likely a read error: the CDR3 ends without its conserved phenylalanine or tryptophan. Because the CDR3's place on the DNA is in doubt, the DNA is left out and the CDR3 is given as listed by TCRdb. This chain joins TRBV28 and TRBJ1-5; the table's D call TRBD1 went unverified against the DNA. Inclusive of both ends, the CDR3 amounts to 9 amino acids. Germline V gene lookup returns CDR1 MDHEN and CDR2 SYDVKM. Here the CDR3 reads CASSLGGTP.

Only a few counts were recorded for this clone. The rearrangement uses TRBV7-3 and TRBJ1-2, with D possibly being TRBD1 (5 bases). The CDR3 has 15 residues. V was trimmed by 5 bases and J by 7 bases, leaving 20 bases between them. Germline loops: CDR1 SGHTA, CDR2 FQGTGA. The CDR3 sequence: CASSPGTGELSGYTF. In nucleotides, the CDR3 is TGTGCCAGCAGCCCTGGTACGGGGGAACTCTCTGGCTACACCTTC.

This clone was detected only a few times. The chain combines TRBV19 with TRBJ2-2; D remains ambiguous. The ends were cut back, 7 bases at V and 1 base at J, with 7 bases in the middle. CDR1 and CDR2 (germline): LNHDA, SQIVND (reference sequence). This CDR3 spans 13 amino acids. The CDR3 DNA reads as TGTGCCAGTATCGAAATGAACACCGGGGAGCTGTTTTTT. This encodes CASIEMNTGELFF.

This chain links TRBV2 with TRBJ2-7; unclear D gene. Trimming pared 4 bases from V and 7 bases from J, leaving 8 bases between. The CDR3 contains 11 residues. CDR1 SNHLY and CDR2 FYNNEI come from the germline V gene. The CDR3 DNA is TGTGCCAGCAGTGCCAGGAAGGAGCAGTACTTC. Translated: CASSARKEQYF.